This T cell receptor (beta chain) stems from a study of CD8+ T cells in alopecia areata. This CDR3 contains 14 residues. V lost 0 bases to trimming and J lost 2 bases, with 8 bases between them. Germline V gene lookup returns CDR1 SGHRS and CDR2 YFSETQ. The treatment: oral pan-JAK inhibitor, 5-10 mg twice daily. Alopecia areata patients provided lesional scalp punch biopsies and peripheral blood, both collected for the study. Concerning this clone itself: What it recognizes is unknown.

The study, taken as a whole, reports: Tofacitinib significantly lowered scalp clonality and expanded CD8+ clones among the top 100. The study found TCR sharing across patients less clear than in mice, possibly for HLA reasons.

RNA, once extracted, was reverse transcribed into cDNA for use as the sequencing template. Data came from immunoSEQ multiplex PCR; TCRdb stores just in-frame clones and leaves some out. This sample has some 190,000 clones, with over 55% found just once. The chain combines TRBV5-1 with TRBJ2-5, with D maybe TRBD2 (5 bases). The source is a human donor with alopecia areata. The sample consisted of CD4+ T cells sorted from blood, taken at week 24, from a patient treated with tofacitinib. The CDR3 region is CASSLVGGQETQYF. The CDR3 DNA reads TGCGCCAGCAGCTTGGTCGGCGGGCAAGAGACCCAGTACTTC.